Below, 9 T cell receptor beta chains from the same sample are listed, as sequenced in a study of CD8 T cells in ankylosing spondylitis. Via MiXCR, TCRdb re-called the 5' RACE reads, giving one row per CDR3 protein. Of some 400,000 distinct CDR3 sequences in the sample, about a fifth were seen once. Overall study results and limits: What seemed typical of ankylosing spondylitis blood was a TCR beta motif built from about 8 highly homologous variants.

For these receptors, no antigen is known. What was sequenced was blood, either unsorted or a sorted T cell fraction (not recorded which). The receptors come from a male donor with ankylosing spondylitis.

This clonotype was recorded a few times. The chain links TRBV5-1 to TRBJ1-6; maybe TRBD1 (5 bases). The CDR3 consists of 16 residues. V lost 0 bases and J lost 5, with 12 bases in between. The germline V gene encodes CDR1 SGHRS and CDR2 YFSETQ. The CDR3 protein is CASSLDQQVNNSPLHF. The CDR3 nucleotides read TGCGCCAGCAGCTTGGATCAACAGGTCAATAATTCACCCCTCCACTTT. Full variable domain (rest looked up from reference TRBV5-1 and TRBJ1-6): KAGVTQTPRYLIKTRGQQVTLSCSPISGHRSVSWYQQTPGQGLQFLFEYFSETQRNKGNFPGRFSGRQFSNSRSEMNVSTLELGDSALYLCASSLDQQVNNSPLHFGNGTRLTVT.

This clonotype occurred many times. The chain couples TRBV29-1 to TRBJ1-5, with D perhaps TRBD1 (5 bases). There are 12 residues in the CDR3. V dropped 5 bases and J dropped 6 bases, with 11 bases sitting between them. Germline loops: CDR1 SQVTM, CDR2 ANQGSEA. This CDR3 is CSVWDVGQPQHF. In nucleotides, the CDR3 is TGCAGCGTTTGGGACGTCGGTCAGCCCCAGCATTTT.

The CDR3 DNA reads as TGCGCCAGCAGCGCTCGACAGGGTGTGAACACTGAAGCTTTCTTT. It codes for CASSARQGVNTEAFF. The chain uses TRBV5-1 and TRBJ1-1, with TRBD1 identical over 7 bases. After removal of 4 bases from V and 0 bases from J, the junction contained 6 bases not matched to a gene. The CDR3 contains 15 residues. Germline CDR1 reads SGHRS; CDR2 reads YFSETQ.

The chain recombines TRBV25-1 with TRBJ2-5, with D unclear. This CDR3 is built from 13 residues. Looked up from germline, CDR1 is MGHDK and CDR2 is SYGVNS. V was trimmed by 7 bases and J by 5 bases, leaving 14 bases between them. CDR3 nucleotides: TGTGCCAGCACCCAAAGAGGTTGGGAGACCCAGTACTTC. It codes for CASTQRGWETQYF.

The chain couples TRBV18 to TRBJ1-6, with 8 bases lining up with TRBD1. Germline lookup yields CDR1 KGHSH and CDR2 LQKENI. V lost 3 bases, J lost 0 bases, and 10 bases stayed unmatched. The CDR3 length is 19 residues. The DNA for the CDR3 is TGTGCCAGCTCACCCGACAATGGACAGGGAAGCTCCTATAATTCACCCCTCCACTTT. This codes for CASSPDNGQGSSYNSPLHF.

The chain's CDR3 is CASRKTGTTGELFF. The CDR3 coding sequence is TGTGCCAGCAGGAAGACAGGGACCACCGGGGAGCTGTTTTTT. The chain couples TRBV12-3 or TRBV12-4 to TRBJ2-2; 7 bases align to TRBD1. J gave up 4 bases and V 6 bases, and 5 bases lay outside the gene matches. The CDR3 is 14 residues long.

The chain links TRBV20-1 to TRBJ1-6; D gene uncertain. The CDR3 runs 15 residues. The germline gives CDR1 DFQATT, CDR2 SNEGSKA (reference sequence). The germline V and J ends were trimmed by 6 bases and 2 bases, with 14 bases remaining between them. DNA for the CDR3: TGCAGTGCCTGGGGTGGGGTCCCCTATAATTCACCCCTCCACTTT. Translated: CSAWGGVPYNSPLHF.

This chain joins TRBV5-6 and TRBJ2-1; no clear D gene. With 1 base removed from V and 0 bases from J, the gap between germline ends came to 8 bases. The CDR3 extends over 15 amino acids. In germline, CDR1 is SGHDT, CDR2 YYEEEE. As DNA, the CDR3 is TGTGCCAGCAGCTTGCCAGCGAGCTCCTACAATGAGCAGTTCTTC. Its protein product is CASSLPASSYNEQFF.

This chain connects TRBV15 to TRBJ2-1, with 8 bases that match TRBD2. The V and J ends lost 5 bases and 7 bases, in that order; junction bases with no gene match: 19. The CDR3 covers 18 residues. Germline CDR1 and CDR2: LNHNV and YYDKDF (reference sequence). The CDR3: CATSEFREGLLILNEQFF. CDR3 nucleotides: TGTGCCACCAGCGAGTTTCGGGAGGGACTCCTTATACTAAATGAGCAGTTCTTC.